One sample yielded the 17 T cell receptor beta chains listed below, sequenced in a study of blood T cell repertoires in COVID-19. Produced via immunoSEQ multiplex PCR; TCRdb's table is partial and in-frame only. The table records roughly 78,000 clones, around 90% of them present only once. The sequencing input was peripheral blood. These receptors were collected from a man aged 50 to 60 with acute or convalescent COVID-19.

This chain joins TRBV2 and TRBJ1-3, with a weak D call TRBD1 (6 bases). Deletions cut 6 bases from V and 0 bases from J, with 9 bases between. This CDR3 comprises 14 residues. Germline CDR1 is SNHLY and CDR2 is FYNNEI. CDR3 in DNA: TGTGCCAGCAGCCCGGGACACTCTGGAAACACCATATATTTT. Translation: CASSPGHSGNTIYF.

This clone was picked up a small number of times. The chain recombines TRBV14 with TRBJ2-7; 7 bases align to TRBD2. CDR1 is SGHDN and CDR2 is FVKESK in the germline V gene. The CDR3 has 14 residues. The junction had 3 bases not matched to a gene; V was cut back by 1 base and J by 3 bases. The CDR3 loop is CASSQGPGGYEQYF. CDR3 sequence (DNA): TGTGCCAGCAGCCAAGGCCCGGGGGGCTACGAGCAGTACTTC.

Only a few counts were recorded for this clone. The genes are TRBV18 and TRBJ2-7; 9 bases are shared with TRBD2. The V segment lost 0 bases and the J segment 4 bases; nucleotides outside the gene matches: 7. In germline, CDR1 is KGHSH, CDR2 LQKENI. This CDR3 is 16 amino acids long. The CDR3 loop reads CASSPPSGGLIYEQYF. CDR3 DNA: TGTGCCAGCTCACCACCGAGCGGGGGGCTTATATACGAGCAGTACTTC.

A single count supports this clone. This chain links TRBV7-3 with TRBJ1-2; 8 nucleotides agree with TRBD1. Losses at the gene ends were 1 base for V and 4 bases for J; bases not matched to a gene: 2. CDR1 is SGHTA and CDR2 is FQGTGA in the germline V gene. The CDR3 is 14 residues long. The CDR3 bases are TGTGCCAGCAGCTTAAATCAGGGGGCCTATGGCTACACCTTC. This encodes CASSLNQGAYGYTF.

The chain couples TRBV15 to TRBJ1-4; D is unclear. This CDR3 comprises 16 residues. V was cut by 4 bases and J by 3 bases, with 15 bases left in between. Looked up from germline, CDR1 is LNHNV and CDR2 is YYDKDF (reference sequence). The CDR3 region has the DNA TGTGCCACCAGCATTCCCCTCGGGGAGGCTAATGAAAAACTGTTTTTT. Protein sequence: CATSIPLGEANEKLFF.

The rearrangement uses TRBV19 and TRBJ1-6; a weak D match, TRBD1 (6 bases). With 4 bases removed from V and 7 bases from J, the gap between germline ends came to 14 bases. CDR3 length: 15 residues. CDR1 is LNHDA, CDR2 SQIVND, per germline (reference sequence). The CDR3 DNA reads as TGTGCCAGTAGTACCGGACAGTATGTGAATTCACCCCTCCACTTT. Its protein is CASSTGQYVNSPLHF.

This chain uses TRBV9 with TRBJ1-2; the D gene is possibly TRBD1 (5 bases). This CDR3 comprises 13 residues. Germline V gene sequence: CDR1 SGDLS, CDR2 YYNGEE. The V gene lost 2 bases and the J gene lost 3 bases, with 8 bases spanning the gap. The CDR3: CASSVETDYGYTF. The CDR3, as DNA: TGTGCCAGCAGCGTGGAGACAGACTATGGCTACACCTTC. The variable domain in full, with the rest retrieved from reference TRBV9 and TRBJ1-2, is DSGVTQTPKHLITATGQRVTLRCSPRSGDLSVYWYQQSLDQGLQFLIQYYNGEERAKGNILERFSAQQFPDLHSELNLSSLELGDSALYFCASSVETDYGYTFGSGTRLTVV.

The chain links TRBV24-1 to TRBJ1-2, with 7 positions matching TRBD1. The V and J ends lost 3 bases and 1 base, in that order; junction bases with no gene match: 1. The CDR3 sequence is 14 residues long. In germline, CDR1 is KGHDR, CDR2 SFDVKD. This CDR3 reads CATSDTGVNYGYTF. The CDR3 DNA follows: TGTGCCACCAGTGATACAGGGGTTAACTATGGCTACACCTTC.

DNA of the CDR3: TGTGCCAGCTCACCACAGGACAGGGGCCACGAGCAGTACTTC. This encodes CASSPQDRGHEQYF. The gene calls are TRBV18 and TRBJ2-7; 9 bases map to TRBD1. The junction had 3 bases not matched to a gene; V was cut back by 1 base and J by 5 bases. CDR1 and CDR2 (germline): KGHSH, LQKENI. This CDR3 comprises 14 residues.

The chain carries TRBV24-1 and TRBJ1-2, with TRBD1 matching 8 bases. The length of the CDR3 is 13 residues. CDR1 and CDR2 (germline): KGHDR, SFDVKD. Trimming took 4 bases from V and 8 from J; bases not matched to a gene: 5. This CDR3 is CATSERDRRGYTF. DNA of the CDR3: TGTGCCACCAGTGAGAGGGACAGGAGGGGCTACACCTTC.

The V and J genes are TRBV7-9 and TRBJ2-2, with TRBD2 identical over 7 bases. This CDR3 comprises 15 residues. Trimming took 2 bases from V and 5 from J; bases not matched to a gene: 5. Germline CDR1 and CDR2: SEHNR and FQNEAQ (reference sequence). CDR3 protein: CASSLSGGRTGELFF. CDR3 coding DNA: TGTGCCAGCAGCTTATCCGGGGGGAGAACCGGGGAGCTGTTTTTT.

The chain combines TRBV4-1 with TRBJ1-4, with 8 bases matching TRBD1. From germline, CDR1 is MGHRA and CDR2 YSYEKL. This CDR3 comprises 16 residues. V was pared by 0 bases and J by 2 bases, with 2 bases of the junction left unmatched. The CDR3 nucleotides read TGCGCCAGCAGCCAAGATTGGACAGGGACTAATGAAAAACTGTTTTTT. Translating gives CASSQDWTGTNEKLFF.

This clone appeared a single time. This rearrangement joins TRBV6-5 to TRBJ2-1; TRBD2 matches at 12 bases. Unmatched junction bases numbered 7, after V lost 3 bases and J lost 7 bases. The CDR3 consists of 16 residues. The germline V gene has CDR1 MNHEY and CDR2 SVGAGI. CDR3 loop: CASSYLAGGLRNEQFF. DNA of the CDR3: TGTGCCAGCAGTTATCTAGCGGGGGGGCTTAGGAATGAGCAGTTCTTC.

This clone occurred once. J is TRBJ2-3 and V is TRBV29-1; the match to TRBD1 covers 7 bases. The ends lost 7 bases at V and 7 bases at J; junction bases unmatched: 5. The CDR3 sequence is 11 residues long. CDR1 and CDR2 from the germline V gene are SQVTM and ANQGSEA. The CDR3 bases are TGCAGCGGGCTAGGGGGCAATACGCAGTATTTT. It encodes CSGLGGNTQYF.

The chain employs TRBV27 and TRBJ1-2; D is perhaps TRBD1 (6 bases). The CDR3 length is 15 residues. V lost 5 bases to trimming and J lost 0 bases, with 13 bases between them. Germline V gives CDR1 MNHEY, CDR2 SMNVEV (reference sequence). CDR3 sequence: CASSETGLANYGYTF. CDR3 coding DNA: TGTGCCAGCAGTGAGACAGGTCTAGCTAACTATGGCTACACCTTC.

V gene TRBV5-1 combines with J gene TRBJ1-5, with 10 bases fitting TRBD1. Germline V lookup: CDR1 SGHRS, CDR2 YFSETQ. The CDR3 spans 16 residues. V was pared by 0 bases and J by 5 bases, with 5 bases of the junction left unmatched. The chain's CDR3 is CASSLGGQGSDQPQHF. In DNA form, the CDR3 reads TGCGCCAGCAGCTTGGGGGGACAGGGGTCGGATCAGCCCCAGCATTTT.

V gene TRBV6-6 combines with J gene TRBJ2-7; D not certain. The germline V gene encodes CDR1 MNHNY and CDR2 SVGAGI (reference sequence). Trimming pared 6 bases from V and 3 bases from J, leaving 15 bases between. This CDR3 is 14 amino acids long. The CDR3 reads CASRYTVDIYEQYF. CDR3 in DNA: TGTGCCAGCAGATATACCGTAGACATCTACGAGCAGTACTTC.